Each of the 26 T cell receptor beta chains below was sequenced from the same sample in a study of CD8 T cells in Susac syndrome (dated by TCRdb to about 2019). Library preparation employed the immunoSEQ multiplex PCR assay. RNA was extracted with the RNeasy kit and roughly 0.45 to 1 ug was reverse transcribed using random hexamers. Through fastp at Q25 and MiXCR, TCRdb rebuilt clones from the public reads, retaining in-frame beta chains. Each entry merges the rows of one CDR3 protein and shows their most common DNA and genes. For this sample the table gives about 200,000 distinct CDR3 sequences, of which nearly 95% were detected only once. The ten top clones hold roughly 0.088% of the sample. Sequencing was done on a sample of CD4+ T cells from PBMCs. The origin of the receptors is a human donor with multiple sclerosis.

The chain joins TRBV3-1 to TRBJ2-1; D uncertain. Germline values: CDR1 LGHDT, CDR2 YNNKEL (reference sequence). Deletions cut 1 base from V and 7 bases from J, with 11 bases between. CDR3 length: 14 residues. In DNA, the CDR3 is TGTGCCAGCAGCCAAGGCCCCAAGTTTAATGAGCAGTTCTTC. It translates to CASSQGPKFNEQFF.

The CDR3 reads CASSLAPQGTVTGEQYF. As DNA, the CDR3 is TGCGCCAGCAGCTTGGCCCCACAAGGGACAGTAACCGGGGAGCAGTACTTC. The gene calls are TRBV5-1 and TRBJ2-7; 7 bases are a match to TRBD1. The junction had 16 bases not matched to a gene; V was cut back by 0 bases and J by 7 bases. Germline assignment: CDR1 SGHRS and CDR2 YFSETQ. The CDR3 is 17 amino acids.

The chain carries TRBV29-1 and TRBJ1-1; TRBD1 is a possible D gene (5 bases). Deletions cut 8 bases from V and 3 bases from J, with 13 bases between. The CDR3 spans 12 residues. The germline V gene has CDR1 SQVTM and CDR2 ANQGSEA. The CDR3 nucleotides are TGCAGCTCAAACCTGGGGGACACTGAAGCTTTCTTT. As protein: CSSNLGDTEAFF.

The V and J genes are TRBV27 and TRBJ1-6; the match to TRBD1 covers 8 bases. V trimming: 8 bases; J trimming: 10 bases; junction bases outside the gene matches: 10. Germline lookup yields CDR1 MNHEY and CDR2 SMNVEV (reference sequence). CDR3 length equals 14 residues. The CDR3 spells CASRPSGGWSPLHF. CDR3 coding DNA: TGTGCCAGCCGCCCCTCAGGGGGCTGGTCACCCCTCCACTTT.

CDR3 region: CSAPSGGSVVGTQYF. CDR3 nucleotides: TGCAGTGCTCCTAGCGGGGGTAGTGTAGTAGGGACCCAGTACTTC. The chain combines TRBV20-1 with TRBJ2-5; 10 nucleotides line up with TRBD2. The CDR3 runs 15 residues. Germline lookup yields CDR1 DFQATT and CDR2 SNEGSKA (reference sequence). Trimming cost V 5 bases and J 7 bases; bases outside gene matches: 13.

V and J are TRBV6-6 and TRBJ2-7, with 7 bases matching TRBD1. The CDR3 loop spans 11 amino acids. Trimming took 7 bases from V and 11 from J; bases not matched to a gene: 8. The germline CDR1 and CDR2 sequences are MNHNY and SVGAGI (reference sequence). CDR3 DNA: TGTGCCAGCACCGACAGGGCGGAAAAGTACTTC. Its protein is CASTDRAEKYF.

This clonotype was detected only once. The chain joins TRBV3-1 to TRBJ2-7; D could derive from TRBD1 or TRBD2 (5 bases each). Germline CDR1 and CDR2: LGHDT and YNNKEL (reference sequence). The CDR3 has 14 residues. V was clipped by 4 bases and J by 5 bases, with 15 bases between them. CDR3 bases: TGTGCCAGCAGCCCCGGGACCGTTTTGAACGAGCAGTACTTC. It is translated as CASSPGTVLNEQYF.

The rearrangement joins TRBV3-1 to TRBJ1-2; no clear D. V lost 7 bases and J 8 bases, leaving 17 bases between the germline ends. Per germline, CDR1 LGHDT and CDR2 YNNKEL (reference sequence). The CDR3 totals 13 residues. Here the CDR3 reads CASTQTRNGGYTF. Written as DNA, the CDR3 is TGTGCCAGCACGCAGACCCGAAACGGAGGCTACACCTTC.

The rearrangement links TRBV20-1 to TRBJ2-1, with a possible D match to TRBD2 (5 bases). In germline, CDR1 is DFQATT, CDR2 SNEGSKA (reference sequence). This CDR3 has 12 residues. Between the trimmed V and J ends, which lost 5 bases and 5 bases, there was a span of 10 bases. CDR3 sequence reads: CSAEADHNEQFF. CDR3 bases: TGCAGTGCTGAAGCGGATCACAATGAGCAGTTCTTC.

This rearrangement joins TRBV29-1 to TRBJ2-2; 10 nucleotides align to TRBD1. CDR3 length: 14 amino acids. Germline V CDR1 and CDR2: SQVTM, ANQGSEA. V was clipped by 6 bases and J by 0 bases; unmatched bases: 1. As DNA, the CDR3 is TGCAGCGTGGGGACAGGGGCGAACACCGGGGAGCTGTTTTTT. Translation gives CSVGTGANTGELFF.

This chain uses TRBV27 with TRBJ1-1; D is perhaps TRBD1 (6 bases). The CDR3 is 17 residues long. Trimming took off 5 bases at V and 8 bases at J, with 27 bases between the two ends. Germline CDR1 and CDR2: MNHEY and SMNVEV (reference sequence). CDR3 residues: CASSPQDSLGLVREAFF. CDR3 bases: TGTGCCAGCAGTCCACAGGACAGCCTTGGGCTTGTCCGGGAAGCTTTCTTT.

The chain has TRBV7-9 and TRBJ2-2; D is unclear. Trimming left V 8 bases short and J 6 bases short, with 16 bases between. Germline assignment: CDR1 SEHNR and CDR2 FQNEAQ (reference sequence). The CDR3 spans 14 residues. CDR3 sequence (DNA): TGTGCCAGCCGCCCCCGAACAAACTCCGGGGAGCTGTTTTTT. Translation gives CASRPRTNSGELFF. Combining the CDR3 with reference TRBV7-9 and TRBJ2-2 gives the whole variable domain DTGVSQNPRHKITKRGQNVTFRCDPISEHNRLYWYRQTLGQGPEFLTYFQNEAQLEKSRLLSDRFSAERPKGSFSTLEIQRTEQGDSAMYLCASRPRTNSGELFFGEGSRLTVL.

The chain joins TRBV20-1 to TRBJ1-2; possible D gene TRBD1, 6 bases. Germline assignment: CDR1 DFQATT and CDR2 SNEGSKA (reference sequence). The CDR3 has 14 residues. The CDR3 loop reads CRAAPGAGGYGYTF. The CDR3 bases are TGCAGAGCAGCTCCAGGGGCGGGAGGCTATGGCTACACCTTC.

This clonotype occurred once. The chain has TRBV29-1 and TRBJ1-1, with a tentative D call TRBD1 (6 bases). Germline V CDR1 and CDR2: SQVTM, ANQGSEA. The CDR3 contains 11 residues. Trimming removed 4 bases from V and 5 bases from J, with 8 bases in between. CDR3 sequence (DNA): TGCAGCGTTGGGAGGGGGACTGAAGCTTTCTTT. Translation gives CSVGRGTEAFF. Filled out from reference TRBV29-1 and TRBJ1-1, the complete variable domain reads SAVISQKPSRDICQRGTSLTIQCQVDSQVTMMFWYRQQPGQSLTLIATANQGSEATYESGFVIDKFPISRPNLTFSTLTVSNMSPEDSSIYLCSVGRGTEAFFGQGTRLTVV.

This clonotype appeared a single time. This sequence joins TRBV5-1 and TRBJ2-1, with 9 bases lining up with TRBD2. This CDR3 comprises 16 residues. The ends lost 0 bases at V and 7 bases at J; junction bases unmatched: 8. Looked up from germline, CDR1 is SGHRS and CDR2 is YFSETQ. The CDR3 DNA reads TGCGCCAGCAGCTTGGTATCTAGCGGGACTGGAAATGAGCAGTTCTTC. Protein sequence: CASSLVSSGTGNEQFF.

The rearrangement joins TRBV9 to TRBJ2-3; D unclear. The CDR3 is 13 amino acids. V lost 0 bases to trimming and J lost 3 bases, with 5 bases between them. Germline CDR1 and CDR2: SGDLS and YYNGEE. CDR3 DNA sequence: TGTGCCAGCAGCGTAGATCTTACAGATACGCAGTATTTT. This gives the protein CASSVDLTDTQYF.

This clonotype was counted a single time. CDR3 protein: CASSSRPTGGYEQYF. The DNA of the CDR3 is TGTGCCAGCAGTTCCCGCCCTACAGGGGGCTACGAGCAGTACTTC. The J gene is TRBJ2-7, the V gene TRBV12-3 or TRBV12-4; 8 bases fit TRBD1. The CDR3 has 15 amino acids. Unmatched junction bases numbered 8, after V lost 4 bases and J lost 3 bases.

J is TRBJ1-2 and V is TRBV12-3 or TRBV12-4; D not resolved. Trimming pared 1 base from V and 5 bases from J, leaving 11 bases between. CDR3 length: 14 residues. In DNA form, the CDR3 reads TGTGCCAGCAGTTTAGAGGGTCGTGGTTATGGCTACACCTTC. This encodes CASSLEGRGYGYTF.

The chain employs TRBV5-1 and TRBJ1-5; possibly TRBD1 for D (5 bases). Germline lookup yields CDR1 SGHRS and CDR2 YFSETQ. The CDR3 runs to 15 residues. The V and J ends lost 1 base and 3 bases respectively, with 11 bases between them. This chain's CDR3 is CASSLTGRDNQPQHF. The CDR3 DNA follows: TGCGCCAGCAGCTTGACGGGACGGGACAATCAGCCCCAGCATTTT.

The rearrangement uses TRBV25-1 and TRBJ2-2, with D perhaps TRBD1 (6 bases). The CDR3 extends over 14 amino acids. V shed 2 bases and J shed 3 bases, with 7 bases lying between them. The germline gives CDR1 MGHDK, CDR2 SYGVNS. CDR3 sequence reads: CASSEQGHTGELFF. CDR3 bases: TGTGCCAGCAGTGAACAGGGGCACACCGGGGAGCTGTTTTTT.

V gene TRBV20-1 combines with J gene TRBJ1-5; D call uncertain. There are 11 residues in the CDR3. Trimming shortened V by 5 bases and J by 4 bases, and 6 bases separated the two germline ends. Germline V gene lookup returns CDR1 DFQATT and CDR2 SNEGSKA (reference sequence). Here the CDR3 reads CSAGPNQPQHF. CDR3 DNA: TGCAGTGCTGGCCCTAATCAGCCCCAGCATTTT.

This chain links TRBV12-3 or TRBV12-4 with TRBJ1-2; 8 bases align to TRBD1. V lost 4 bases, J lost 6 bases, and 7 bases stayed unmatched. This CDR3 comprises 14 residues. The CDR3 is CASSSGQAPNGYTF. The CDR3, as DNA: TGTGCCAGCAGTTCGGGACAGGCTCCTAATGGCTACACCTTC.

This clonotype showed up just once. The V and J genes are TRBV29-1 and TRBJ1-1; 10 nucleotides align to TRBD1. The V gene end was trimmed by 6 bases and the J gene end by 0 bases; junction bases not matched to a gene: 4. This CDR3 region has 14 residues. Germline lookup yields CDR1 SQVTM and CDR2 ANQGSEA. The chain's CDR3 is CSVGQGGVNTEAFF. The CDR3 DNA is TGCAGCGTCGGACAGGGGGGGGTGAACACTGAAGCTTTCTTT.

CDR3 nucleotide sequence: TGTGCCAGCAGTGAGCGTGACAGGAGCAATCAGCCCCAGCATTTT. It is translated as CASSERDRSNQPQHF. The chain recombines TRBV2 with TRBJ1-5; maybe TRBD1 (6 bases). V was pared by 3 bases and J by 1 base, with 10 bases between. This CDR3 is 15 amino acids long. The germline V gene has CDR1 SNHLY and CDR2 FYNNEI.

V is TRBV20-1 and J is TRBJ2-7; no definite D call. Germline V CDR1 and CDR2: DFQATT, SNEGSKA (reference sequence). The CDR3 length is 11 residues. V was pared by 2 bases and J by 6 bases, with 8 bases between. Here the CDR3 reads CSARLTVEQYF. The CDR3 DNA reads TGCAGTGCTAGACTTACAGTCGAGCAGTACTTC.

This chain uses TRBV30 with TRBJ1-2; no clear D. Looked up from germline, CDR1 is GTSNPN and CDR2 is SVGIG (reference sequence). The CDR3 consists of 12 residues. V gave up 1 base and J gave up 5 bases, with 8 bases separating them. CDR3 DNA: TGTGCCTGGAGTGACAGCCGTTATGGCTACACCTTC. Translating gives CAWSDSRYGYTF.